The 15 T cell receptor beta chains below were found in one sample sequenced in a study of OX40 agonist ivuxolimab in advanced cancers. Repertoires were generated with immunoSEQ multiplex PCR, while TCRdb's copy carries only in-frame clones and drops some. The sample lists 43,000 or so clones, around 89% occurring once. The sequencing used CD4+ or CD8+ T cells sorted from blood, collected in a trial of the OX40 agonist ivuxolimab. These receptors originate from an adult with an advanced solid tumor such as melanoma, head and neck, liver or kidney cancer.

The chain employs TRBV7-2 and TRBJ2-6, with D perhaps matching TRBD2 (6 bases). The germline CDR1 and CDR2 sequences are SGHTA and FQGNSA. The CDR3 runs to 16 residues. With 5 bases removed from V and 0 bases from J, the gap between germline ends came to 11 bases. The CDR3 reads CASSPMGGSGANVLTF. The DNA of the CDR3 is TGTGCCAGCAGCCCGATGGGAGGCTCTGGGGCCAACGTCCTGACTTTC.

Notes on this clone: At one end, the junction sequence differs from germline, possibly due to a read error. The chain joins TRBV5-1 to TRBJ1-1; D possibly corresponds to TRBD1 (5 bases). This CDR3 has 15 residues. Germline values: CDR1 SGHRS, CDR2 YFSETQ. CDR3 coding DNA: TGCGCCAGCAGTTTGGACACGGGGGTAAAAACTGAAGCTTTCTTT. This encodes CASSLDTGVKTEAFF.

This sequence joins TRBV14 and TRBJ2-2, with D unclear. The CDR3 is 15 amino acids. Trimming removed 1 base at V and 6 bases at J, with 12 bases between. Per the germline V gene, CDR1 is SGHDN and CDR2 is FVKESK. In DNA, the CDR3 is TGTGCCAGCAGCCAAGGGCGATCGACGCCCGGGGAGCTGTTTTTT. Translation: CASSQGRSTPGELFF.

This chain connects TRBV19 to TRBJ1-2; no clear D. Germline V CDR1 and CDR2: LNHDA, SQIVND (reference sequence). The CDR3 is made up of 14 amino acids. Trimming removed 4 bases from V and 4 bases from J, with 13 bases in between. CDR3 sequence: CASSNRWSLYGYTF. CDR3 sequence (DNA): TGTGCCAGTAGTAATCGGTGGAGTCTCTATGGCTACACCTTC.

The sample holds one count of this clone. The V gene is TRBV19, the J gene TRBJ2-7, with D hard to call. Germline values: CDR1 LNHDA, CDR2 SQIVND (reference sequence). With 3 bases removed from V and 2 bases from J, the gap between germline ends came to 11 bases. This CDR3 contains 14 residues. The CDR3 DNA sequence: TGTGCCAGTAGTATCGGTACAGCAGCCTACGAGCAGTACTTC. Amino acid sequence: CASSIGTAAYEQYF.

The rearrangement joins TRBV6-5 to TRBJ2-1; perhaps D is TRBD1 or TRBD2 (5 bases each). V lost 4 bases to trimming and J lost 7 bases, with 20 bases between them. The CDR3 contains 16 residues. In germline, CDR1 is MNHEY, CDR2 SVGAGI. CDR3 residues: CASSFRAQARGNEQFF. In DNA, the CDR3 is TGTGCCAGCAGTTTTCGGGCACAGGCCCGAGGGAATGAGCAGTTCTTC.

The rearrangement joins TRBV28 to TRBJ2-7; possible D gene TRBD1, 5 bases. CDR1 and CDR2 from the germline V gene are MDHEN and SYDVKM. The CDR3 totals 12 residues. V lost 3 bases and J lost 6, with 9 bases in between. The CDR3 reads CASSFAGIEQYF. The CDR3 DNA follows: TGTGCCAGCAGTTTTGCAGGGATCGAGCAGTACTTC.

The gene calls are TRBV6-5 and TRBJ2-7, with TRBD1 matching over 9 bases. This CDR3 has 16 residues. The germline gives CDR1 MNHEY, CDR2 SVGAGI. V was clipped by 0 bases and J by 7 bases; unmatched bases: 10. CDR3 in amino acids: CASSYSATGGSAEQYF. CDR3 sequence (DNA): TGTGCCAGCAGTTACTCTGCGACAGGGGGATCGGCTGAGCAGTACTTC.

This chain links TRBV6-5 with TRBJ1-4; D remains unclear. V lost 6 bases, J lost 1 base, and 12 bases lay in between. This CDR3 contains 15 residues. The germline gives CDR1 MNHEY, CDR2 SVGAGI. The chain's CDR3 is CASSETTLTNEKLFF. The CDR3 DNA is TGTGCCAGCAGCGAAACGACCTTAACTAATGAAAAACTGTTTTTT.

The V and J genes are TRBV7-3 and TRBJ2-2, with D maybe TRBD2 (6 bases). V lost 5 bases and J 5 bases, leaving 18 bases between the germline ends. Germline CDR1 is SGHTA and CDR2 is FQGTGA. The CDR3 has 16 residues. The CDR3 is CASSQNGLAGTGELFF. In DNA form, the CDR3 reads TGTGCCAGCAGCCAAAATGGACTTGCGGGGACCGGGGAGCTGTTTTTT. The full variable domain, its missing parts supplied by reference TRBV7-3 and TRBJ2-2, is GAGVSQTPSNKVTEKGKYVELRCDPISGHTALYWYRQSLGQGPEFLIYFQGTGAADDSGLPNDRFFAVRPEGSVSTLKIQRTERGDSAVYLCASSQNGLAGTGELFFGEGSRLTVL.

The gene calls are TRBV10-3 and TRBJ2-1; TRBD1 aligns across 7 bases. CDR3 length: 13 amino acids. Trimming took 7 bases from V and 9 from J; bases not matched to a gene: 9. CDR1 and CDR2 from the germline V gene are ENHRY and SYGVKD. The chain's CDR3 is CAITKTGSTEQFF. CDR3 sequence (DNA): TGTGCCATCACTAAGACAGGGAGTACTGAGCAGTTCTTC.

The chain carries TRBV21-1 and TRBJ2-7; TRBD2 is the table's D call and was not checked against the DNA. TRBV21-1 is listed as a pseudogene. The CDR3 sequence is 16 residues long. Here the CDR3 DNA reads TGTGCCAGCAGCAGGTCTCAGGGCGGGAGGGCTCAAGAGCAGTACTTC. Amino acid sequence: CASSRSQGGRAQEQYF.

The chain employs TRBV28 and TRBJ2-7; a weak D match, TRBD1 (6 bases). Germline V CDR1 and CDR2: MDHEN, SYDVKM. This CDR3 has 11 amino acids. The V end lost 6 bases, the J end lost 11 bases, and 14 bases lay between the germline ends. CDR3 in amino acids: CASSSMGTKYF. CDR3 nucleotide sequence: TGTGCCAGCAGCTCCATGGGGACAAAGTACTTC.

The chain has TRBV27 and TRBJ2-1; D gene ambiguous. CDR1 is MNHEY and CDR2 is SMNVEV in the germline V gene (reference sequence). CDR3 length: 15 amino acids. V gave up 6 bases and J gave up 0 bases, with 12 bases separating them. CDR3 in amino acids: CASRPAAVSYNEQFF. DNA for the CDR3: TGTGCCAGCAGGCCCGCGGCTGTCTCCTACAATGAGCAGTTCTTC.

V gene TRBV28 combines with J gene TRBJ1-6; the D is unclear. The CDR3 extends over 14 amino acids. Trimming left V 4 bases short and J 9 bases short, with 13 bases between. Germline V gene data show CDR1 as MDHEN and CDR2 as SYDVKM. CDR3 in amino acids: CASSSPSQASPLHF. CDR3 in DNA: TGTGCCAGCAGTTCACCCAGCCAGGCTTCACCCCTCCACTTT.